Listed below are T cell receptor beta chains from one sample, sequenced in a study of blood T cells in healthy people across ages. TCRdb re-called the 5' RACE reads with MiXCR, one entry per CDR3 protein. The data hold 630,000 or so distinct CDR3 sequences, with less than 40% observed a single time. Material: blood. The receptor set was obtained from an elderly woman in good health. The CDR3 runs from the conserved cysteine through the conserved F or W. The D gene is left open where the match is weak. Size is stated for part of the rows, as once, few or many counts, or as a class when the clone is expanded.

cdr3_aa: CSARLISDRGNGYTF; cdr3_nt: TGCAGTGCTAGACTTATTTCGGACAGGGGGAATGGCTACACCTTC; v_call: TRBV20-1; d_call: TRBD1; j_call: TRBJ1-2; clone_size: many
cdr3_aa: CASSLEGTLISYEQYF; cdr3_nt: TGCGCCAGCAGCTTGGAAGGGACACTCATCTCCTACGAGCAGTACTTC; v_call: TRBV5-1; d_call: .; j_call: TRBJ2-7; clone_size: .
cdr3_aa: CASSQRQGVSEKLFF; cdr3_nt: TGTGCCAGCAGCCAAAGACAGGGGGTCTCGGAAAAACTGTTTTTT; v_call: TRBV7-2; d_call: TRBD1; j_call: TRBJ1-4; clone_size: .
cdr3_aa: CAWSVLRDRRFF; cdr3_nt: TGTGCCTGGAGTGTACTGCGGGACAGGCGGTTCTTC; v_call: TRBV30; d_call: TRBD1; j_call: TRBJ2-1; clone_size: .
cdr3_aa: CASVADAKNSPLHF; cdr3_nt: TGTGCCAGCGTCGCGGACGCTAAAAATTCACCCCTCCACTTT; v_call: TRBV3-1; d_call: .; j_call: TRBJ1-6; clone_size: many
cdr3_aa: CASDPTGTGGNEQFF; cdr3_nt: TGTGCTAGTGACCCGACCGGGACAGGGGGGAATGAGCAGTTCTTC; v_call: TRBV12-5; d_call: TRBD1; j_call: TRBJ2-1; clone_size: .
cdr3_aa: CASSVGANSYNEQFF; cdr3_nt: TGTGCCAGCAGCGTAGGGGCAAATTCCTACAATGAGCAGTTCTTC; v_call: TRBV9; d_call: .; j_call: TRBJ2-1; clone_size: many
cdr3_aa: CASSPPEKRTSGGDWNEQFF; cdr3_nt: TGTGCCAGCAGCCCCCCGGAGAAGCGGACTAGCGGGGGGGATTGGAATGAGCAGTTCTTC; v_call: TRBV14; d_call: TRBD2; j_call: TRBJ2-1; clone_size: .
cdr3_aa: CATSGGDRGGETQYF; cdr3_nt: TGTGCCACCAGCGGCGGAGACAGGGGAGGGGAGACCCAGTACTTC; v_call: TRBV15; d_call: .; j_call: TRBJ2-5; clone_size: many
cdr3_aa: CASSVEVSGGLYEQYF; cdr3_nt: TGTGCCAGCAGCGTAGAGGTTAGCGGGGGCCTCTACGAGCAGTACTTC; v_call: TRBV9; d_call: TRBD2; j_call: TRBJ2-7; clone_size: many
cdr3_aa: CSASGDETQYF; cdr3_nt: TGCAGTGCTAGCGGTGACGAGACCCAGTACTTC; v_call: TRBV20-1; d_call: .; j_call: TRBJ2-5; clone_size: many
cdr3_aa: CTSSQDPDRGGYTF; cdr3_nt: TGTACCAGCAGCCAAGATCCAGACCGGGGAGGTTACACCTTC; v_call: TRBV4-2; d_call: .; j_call: TRBJ1-2; clone_size: .
cdr3_aa: CASSEEGWGTQYF; cdr3_nt: TGTGCCAGCAGTGAAGAGGGTTGGGGTACGCAGTATTTT; v_call: TRBV2; d_call: .; j_call: TRBJ2-3; clone_size: .
cdr3_aa: CSARASGPPIGAFF; cdr3_nt: TGCAGTGCTAGAGCCTCGGGGCCCCCTATCGGAGCTTTCTTT; v_call: TRBV20-1; d_call: .; j_call: TRBJ1-1; clone_size: many
cdr3_aa: CSARRGESYEQYF; cdr3_nt: TGCAGTGCTAGACGGGGGGAGAGTTACGAGCAATACTTC; v_call: TRBV20-1; d_call: TRBD2; j_call: TRBJ2-7; clone_size: .
cdr3_aa: CASSLGVDRAQPQHF; cdr3_nt: TGTGCCAGCAGCTTAGGTGTGGACAGGGCCCAGCCCCAGCATTTT; v_call: TRBV7-8; d_call: TRBD1; j_call: TRBJ1-5; clone_size: .
cdr3_aa: CASSLPEVAGANVLTF; cdr3_nt: TGTGCCAGCAGCTTACCCGAGGTAGCTGGGGCCAACGTCCTGACTTTC; v_call: TRBV7-9; d_call: .; j_call: TRBJ2-6; clone_size: many
cdr3_aa: CASSYSIVGLQETQYF; cdr3_nt: TGTGCCAGCAGTTACTCGATCGTCGGGCTCCAAGAGACCCAGTACTTC; v_call: TRBV6-6; d_call: .; j_call: TRBJ2-5; clone_size: .
cdr3_aa: CSVTGVRNEQFF; cdr3_nt: TGCAGCGTTACAGGGGTTAGGAATGAGCAGTTCTTC; v_call: TRBV29-1; d_call: TRBD1; j_call: TRBJ2-1; clone_size: many
cdr3_aa: CASRHTDRANSPLHF; cdr3_nt: TGTGCCAGCAGACACACGGACAGGGCCAATTCACCCCTCCACTTT; v_call: TRBV12-3/TRBV12-4; d_call: TRBD1; j_call: TRBJ1-6; clone_size: many
cdr3_aa: CASSPRSLGGLNAEAFF; cdr3_nt: TGTGCCAGCAGCCCACGATCCCTGGGCGGCTTGAACGCTGAAGCTTTCTTT; v_call: TRBV12-3/TRBV12-4; d_call: .; j_call: TRBJ1-1; clone_size: .
cdr3_aa: CASSARPKDTQYF; cdr3_nt: TGTGCCAGCAGCGCCCGTCCAAAAGATACGCAGTATTTT; v_call: TRBV9; d_call: .; j_call: TRBJ2-3; clone_size: few
cdr3_aa: CASSPEISYNEQYF; cdr3_nt: TGTGCCAGCAGCCCCGAAATCTCCTACAATGAGCAGTACTTC; v_call: TRBV5-4; d_call: .; j_call: TRBJ2-7; clone_size: .
cdr3_aa: CASTFGPIGYQPQHF; cdr3_nt: TGTGCCAGCACCTTTGGCCCCATTGGGTATCAGCCCCAGCATTTT; v_call: TRBV5-6; d_call: .; j_call: TRBJ1-5; clone_size: few
cdr3_aa: CASSPTRFLADTQYF; cdr3_nt: TGTGCCAGCAGCCCGACTAGATTCTTGGCAGATACGCAGTATTTT; v_call: TRBV7-7; d_call: .; j_call: TRBJ2-3; clone_size: many
cdr3_aa: CASSLSQGVNTEAFF; cdr3_nt: TGTGCCAGCAGTTTATCGCAGGGGGTGAACACTGAAGCTTTCTTT; v_call: TRBV28; d_call: TRBD1; j_call: TRBJ1-1; clone_size: .
cdr3_aa: CATSRDWNTEAFF; cdr3_nt: TGTGCCACCAGCAGAGATTGGAACACTGAAGCTTTCTTT; v_call: TRBV15; d_call: .; j_call: TRBJ1-1; clone_size: few
cdr3_aa: CASRLGVRNTEAFF; cdr3_nt: TGTGCCAGCAGGTTGGGGGTCAGGAACACTGAAGCTTTCTTT; v_call: TRBV28; d_call: .; j_call: TRBJ1-1; clone_size: .
cdr3_aa: CASSVTSLLSTDTQYF; cdr3_nt: TGTGCCAGCAGCGTCACTAGTCTCTTAAGCACAGATACGCAGTATTTT; v_call: TRBV9; d_call: .; j_call: TRBJ2-3; clone_size: many
cdr3_aa: CASSEAADSRNAFF; cdr3_nt: TGTGCCAGCAGTGAAGCTGCTGACTCGCGCAACGCTTTCTTT; v_call: TRBV6-1; d_call: .; j_call: TRBJ1-1; clone_size: .
cdr3_aa: CASSVDRGGHNEQFF; cdr3_nt: TGTGCCAGCAGCGTGGACAGGGGGGGGCACAATGAGCAGTTCTTC; v_call: TRBV7-2; d_call: TRBD1; j_call: TRBJ2-1; clone_size: .
cdr3_aa: CARRTSGGSTDTQYF; cdr3_nt: TGCGCCAGGCGCACTAGCGGGGGTAGCACAGATACGCAGTATTTT; v_call: TRBV5-1; d_call: TRBD2; j_call: TRBJ2-3; clone_size: .
cdr3_aa: CASSYARDRGPNEQFF; cdr3_nt: TGTGCCAGCAGCTATGCCCGGGACAGGGGGCCCAATGAGCAGTTCTTC; v_call: TRBV5-5; d_call: TRBD1; j_call: TRBJ2-1; clone_size: many
cdr3_aa: CASSAGRDTEAFF; cdr3_nt: TGTGCCAGCTCAGCAGGGCGGGACACTGAAGCTTTCTTT; v_call: TRBV18; d_call: .; j_call: TRBJ1-1; clone_size: .
cdr3_aa: CATSRERGGSSYEQYF; cdr3_nt: TGTGCCACCAGCAGAGAACGAGGGGGGAGCTCCTACGAGCAGTACTTC; v_call: TRBV15; d_call: .; j_call: TRBJ2-7; clone_size: many
cdr3_aa: CASGLLAGGGNEQFF; cdr3_nt: TGTGCCAGCGGCCTACTAGCGGGGGGCGGCAATGAGCAGTTCTTC; v_call: TRBV7-3; d_call: TRBD2; j_call: TRBJ2-1; clone_size: .
cdr3_aa: CSVEGTVSGGINEQFF; cdr3_nt: TGCAGCGTTGAAGGCACTGTGAGCGGGGGGATCAATGAGCAGTTCTTC; v_call: TRBV29-1; d_call: TRBD2; j_call: TRBJ2-1; clone_size: many
cdr3_aa: CSARDRLRGGITDTQYF; cdr3_nt: TGCAGTGCTAGAGATCGCCTTCGGGGGGGGATAACAGATACGCAGTATTTT; v_call: TRBV20-1; d_call: TRBD2; j_call: TRBJ2-3; clone_size: many
cdr3_aa: CASSPTGRGSSYNEQFF; cdr3_nt: TGTGCCAGCAGTCCAACTGGTCGGGGGAGCTCCTACAATGAGCAGTTCTTC; v_call: TRBV6-1; d_call: .; j_call: TRBJ2-1; clone_size: many
cdr3_aa: CASSQFRDYFYEQYF; cdr3_nt: TGTGCCAGCAGCCAATTCCGGGACTACTTCTACGAGCAGTACTTC; v_call: TRBV3-1; d_call: TRBD2; j_call: TRBJ2-7; clone_size: many
cdr3_aa: CATRDSLRGSYNEQFF; cdr3_nt: TGTGCCACCAGGGACAGTCTCCGGGGCTCCTACAATGAGCAGTTCTTC; v_call: TRBV15; d_call: .; j_call: TRBJ2-1; clone_size: many
cdr3_aa: CASNPTGFVGSPLHF; cdr3_nt: TGCGCCAGCAACCCGACGGGCTTCGTGGGTTCACCCCTCCACTTT; v_call: TRBV5-1; d_call: .; j_call: TRBJ1-6; clone_size: once
cdr3_aa: CASTGGRRAYEQYF; cdr3_nt: TGTGCCAGCACCGGCGGGAGGAGAGCCTACGAGCAGTACTTC; v_call: TRBV2; d_call: TRBD2; j_call: TRBJ2-7; clone_size: many
cdr3_aa: CSVKRARGRGNSPLHF; cdr3_nt: TGCAGTGTAAAGAGGGCGCGGGGACGGGGTAATTCACCCCTCCACTTT; v_call: TRBV20-1; d_call: .; j_call: TRBJ1-6; clone_size: many
cdr3_aa: CASSLVGGSNNEQYF; cdr3_nt: TGTGCCAGCAGCTTAGTCGGAGGGTCCAACAATGAGCAGTACTTC; v_call: TRBV7-9; d_call: .; j_call: TRBJ2-7; clone_size: .
cdr3_aa: CASSPPTDRETQYF; cdr3_nt: TGTGCCAGCTCACCACCCACGGACAGAGAGACCCAGTACTTC; v_call: TRBV18; d_call: .; j_call: TRBJ2-5; clone_size: many
cdr3_aa: CASSFQGSASETQYF; cdr3_nt: TGTGCCAGCAGTTTCCAGGGAAGTGCGTCGGAGACCCAGTACTTC; v_call: TRBV27; d_call: .; j_call: TRBJ2-5; clone_size: many
cdr3_aa: CASSIGGEFNNEQFF; cdr3_nt: TGTGCCAGCAGCATAGGAGGGGAGTTCAACAATGAGCAGTTCTTC; v_call: TRBV11-2; d_call: .; j_call: TRBJ2-1; clone_size: .
cdr3_aa: CSARIAGGKETQYF; cdr3_nt: TGCAGTGCTAGAATAGCGGGGGGGAAAGAGACCCAGTACTTC; v_call: TRBV20-1; d_call: TRBD2; j_call: TRBJ2-5; clone_size: many
cdr3_aa: CASSLAEGTVAQHF; cdr3_nt: TGTGCCAGCAGTTTAGCGGAAGGGACAGTGGCCCAGCATTTT; v_call: TRBV12-3/TRBV12-4; d_call: TRBD1; j_call: TRBJ1-5; clone_size: once
cdr3_aa: CASSQDRGSGQGGGYTF; cdr3_nt: TGTGCCAGCAGCCAAGATAGGGGGTCGGGACAGGGCGGTGGCTACACCTTC; v_call: TRBV4-2; d_call: TRBD1; j_call: TRBJ1-2; clone_size: .
cdr3_aa: CASSLIGSQPQHF; cdr3_nt: TGTGCCAGCAGCTTAATTGGCAGTCAGCCCCAGCATTTT; v_call: TRBV7-2; d_call: .; j_call: TRBJ1-5; clone_size: many
cdr3_aa: CASSQGLRRVSTDTQYF; cdr3_nt: TGCGCCAGCAGCCAAGGACTGAGGCGGGTTAGCACAGATACGCAGTATTTT; v_call: TRBV4-3; d_call: .; j_call: TRBJ2-3; clone_size: few